These 5 T cell receptor beta chains came from one sample sequenced in a study of blood T cell repertoires in COVID-19. Measured with immunoSEQ multiplex PCR; TCRdb has only the in-frame clones, and not every one. Of about 50,000 clones detected, 86% appear once; the ten largest clones hold around 4.6%. Sequencing used peripheral blood. The receptor set was obtained from a man aged 35-49 years with active COVID-19.

This chain joins TRBV4-1 and TRBJ2-2, with a possible D match to TRBD1 (5 bases). V was trimmed by 3 bases and J by 2 bases, leaving 19 bases between them. The germline gives CDR1 MGHRA, CDR2 YSYEKL. This CDR3 has 18 amino acids. CDR3 bases: TGCGCCAGCAGCCACCCTGGGGTTGGGGCCACTAACACCGGGGAGCTGTTTTTT. It is translated as CASSHPGVGATNTGELFF.

The chain employs TRBV5-4 and TRBJ1-1, with a possible D match to TRBD1 (6 bases). Germline V lookup: CDR1 SGHNT, CDR2 YYREEE (reference sequence). The CDR3 covers 13 residues. V lost 1 base to trimming and J lost 6 bases, with 10 bases between them. In nucleotides, the CDR3 is TGTGCCAGCAGCTTGAGAGGGGGATCTGAAGCTTTCTTT. This gives the protein CASSLRGGSEAFF.

This chain connects TRBV18 to TRBJ2-1; TRBD2 matches at 9 bases. CDR1 and CDR2 (germline): KGHSH, LQKENI. The CDR3 runs to 16 residues. V shed 1 base and J 8 bases; nucleotides not matched to a gene: 9. CDR3 in amino acids: CASSPLSGSLLDEQFF. The CDR3 region has the DNA TGTGCCAGCTCACCACTTAGCGGGAGTCTTTTAGATGAGCAGTTCTTC.

This sequence joins TRBV19 and TRBJ2-7; D is unclear. Trimming took off 4 bases at V and 3 bases at J, with 7 bases between the two ends. This CDR3 contains 12 residues. Per the germline V gene, CDR1 is LNHDA and CDR2 is SQIVND (reference sequence). CDR3 sequence (DNA): TGTGCCAGTAGTACAACTGACTACGAGCAGTACTTC. It encodes CASSTTDYEQYF.

This sequence joins TRBV11-2 and TRBJ1-1, with D perhaps matching TRBD1 (6 bases). This CDR3 contains 15 residues. V lost 2 bases to trimming and J lost 0 bases, with 10 bases between them. Germline CDR1 SGHAT, CDR2 FQNNGV. The CDR3 region has the DNA TGTGCCAGCAGCTTATACAGGGCTATGAACACTGAAGCTTTCTTT. This encodes CASSLYRAMNTEAFF.